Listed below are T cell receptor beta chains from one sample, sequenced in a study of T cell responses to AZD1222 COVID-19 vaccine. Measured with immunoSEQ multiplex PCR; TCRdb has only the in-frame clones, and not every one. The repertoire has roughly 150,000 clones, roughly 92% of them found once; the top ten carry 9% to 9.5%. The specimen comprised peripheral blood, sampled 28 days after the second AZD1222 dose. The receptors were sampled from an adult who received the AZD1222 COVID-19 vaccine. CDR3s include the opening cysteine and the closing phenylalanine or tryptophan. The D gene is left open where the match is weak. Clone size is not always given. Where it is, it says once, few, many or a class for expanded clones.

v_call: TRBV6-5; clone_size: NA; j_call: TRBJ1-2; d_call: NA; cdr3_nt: TGTGCCAGCCAGGCTGCCGGTAACTATGGCTACACCTTC; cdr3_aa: CASQAAGNYGYTF
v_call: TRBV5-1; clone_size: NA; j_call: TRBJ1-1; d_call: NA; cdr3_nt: TGCGCCAGCAGCTTGGGGGGCGCCAAGACTGAAGCTTTCTTT; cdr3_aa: CASSLGGAKTEAFF
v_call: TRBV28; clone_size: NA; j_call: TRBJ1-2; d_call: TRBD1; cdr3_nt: TGTGCCAGCAGTCCGCCGACAGGGAGCAACTTCTTC; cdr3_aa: CASSPPTGSNFF
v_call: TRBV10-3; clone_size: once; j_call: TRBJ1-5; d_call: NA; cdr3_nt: TGTGCCATCAGTGAGTCGCTAAATCAGCCCCAGCATTTT; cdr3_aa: CAISESLNQPQHF
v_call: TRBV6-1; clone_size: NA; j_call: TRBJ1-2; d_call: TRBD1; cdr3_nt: TGTGCCAGCAGTGACCTCCAAGGGGGCAGGGATGGCTACACCTTC; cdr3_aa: CASSDLQGGRDGYTF
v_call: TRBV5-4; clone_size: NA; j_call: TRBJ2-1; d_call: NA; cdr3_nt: TGTGCCAGCAGCTCTCCTCCCGGGACTCGTGAGCAGTTCTTC; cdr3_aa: CASSSPPGTREQFF
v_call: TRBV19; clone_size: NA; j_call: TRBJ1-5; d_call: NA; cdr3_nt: TGTGCCAGTAGTAACGGCAGGGGCTATAATCAGCCCCAGCATTTT; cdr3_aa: CASSNGRGYNQPQHF
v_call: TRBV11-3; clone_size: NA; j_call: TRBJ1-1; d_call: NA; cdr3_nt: TGTGCCAGCAGCTTCTCGGAGGGGAGCTCTGAAGCTTTCTTT; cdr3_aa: CASSFSEGSSEAFF
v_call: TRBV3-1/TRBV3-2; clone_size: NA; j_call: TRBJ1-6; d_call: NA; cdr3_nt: TGTGCCAGCACCCGGGGGCAAAGGAATTCACCCCTCCACTTT; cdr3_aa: CASTRGQRNSPLHF
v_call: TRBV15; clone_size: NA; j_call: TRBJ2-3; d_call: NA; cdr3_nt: TGTGCCACCGGGGAGCCCACGATTGCAGATACGCAGTATTTT; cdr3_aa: CATGEPTIADTQYF
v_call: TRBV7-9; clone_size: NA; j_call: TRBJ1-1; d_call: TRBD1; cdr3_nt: TGTGCCAGCAGCCGGTGGGACAGCGACGCTTTCTTT; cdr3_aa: CASSRWDSDAFF
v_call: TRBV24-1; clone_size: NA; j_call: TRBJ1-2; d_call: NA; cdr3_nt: TGTGCCACCAGTGCGCCAGGTTATGGCTACACCTTC; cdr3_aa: CATSAPGYGYTF
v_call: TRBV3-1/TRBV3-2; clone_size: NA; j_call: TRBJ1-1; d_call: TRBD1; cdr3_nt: TGTGCCAGCAGCCCGGGACAGGGACCATCTTGGGCTGAAGCTTTCTTT; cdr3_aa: CASSPGQGPSWAEAFF
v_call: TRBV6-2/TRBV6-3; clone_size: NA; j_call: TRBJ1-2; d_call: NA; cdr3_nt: TGTGCCAGCAGTTACTCCAGCTCCGGACGCGGGAGGACCTATGGCTACACCTTC; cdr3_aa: CASSYSSSGRGRTYGYTF
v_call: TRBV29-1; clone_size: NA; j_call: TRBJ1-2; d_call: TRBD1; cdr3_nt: TGCAGCGTGAGGGGACAGGGGAACTATGGCTACACCTTC; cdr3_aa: CSVRGQGNYGYTF
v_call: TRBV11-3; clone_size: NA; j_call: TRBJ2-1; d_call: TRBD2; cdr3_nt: TGTGCCAGCAGCTCAACATTTAGCGGGGGGCCTATGGATGAGCAGTTCTTC; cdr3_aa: CASSSTFSGGPMDEQFF
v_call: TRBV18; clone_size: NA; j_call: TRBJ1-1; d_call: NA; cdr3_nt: TGTGCCAGCTCTCGTGGAGGGCCGAACACTGAAGCTTTCTTT; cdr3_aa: CASSRGGPNTEAFF
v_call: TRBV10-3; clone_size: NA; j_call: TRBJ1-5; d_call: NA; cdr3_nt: TGTGCCATAACCCGGGACAAGGATCAGCCCCAGCATTTT; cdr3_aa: CAITRDKDQPQHF
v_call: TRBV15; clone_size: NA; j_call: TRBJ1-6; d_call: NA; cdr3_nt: TGTGCCACCAGCAGAGATTCGGGCAGAACTAATTCACCCCTCCACTTT; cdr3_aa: CATSRDSGRTNSPLHF
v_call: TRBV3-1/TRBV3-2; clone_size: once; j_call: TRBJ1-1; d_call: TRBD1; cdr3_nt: TGTGCCAGCAGCCGACGGACAGGGGGCACTGAAGCTTTCTTT; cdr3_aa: CASSRRTGGTEAFF
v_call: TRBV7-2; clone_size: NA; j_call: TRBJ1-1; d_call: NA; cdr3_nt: TGTGCCAGCAGCCCAGCGGGCTCAAACACTGAAGCTTTCTTT; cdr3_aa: CASSPAGSNTEAFF
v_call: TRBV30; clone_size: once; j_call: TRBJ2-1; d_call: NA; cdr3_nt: TGTGCCTGGAGCGCCAAGGCGGGCATGCATGAGCAGTTCTTC; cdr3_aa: CAWSAKAGMHEQFF
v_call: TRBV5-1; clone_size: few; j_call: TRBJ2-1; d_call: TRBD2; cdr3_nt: TGCGCCAGCAGCCCGGGACTAGCGGGGGGGCAACTCTACAATGAGCAGTTCTTC; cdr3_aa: CASSPGLAGGQLYNEQFF
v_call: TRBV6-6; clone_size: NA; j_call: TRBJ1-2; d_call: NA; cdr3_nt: TGTGCCAGCAGTTACTCGGGGCGATACTATGGCTACACCTTC; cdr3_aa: CASSYSGRYYGYTF
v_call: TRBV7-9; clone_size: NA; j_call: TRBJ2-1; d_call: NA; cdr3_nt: TGTGCCAGCAGGACTACCTCCTACAATGAGCAGTTCTTC; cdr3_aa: CASRTTSYNEQFF
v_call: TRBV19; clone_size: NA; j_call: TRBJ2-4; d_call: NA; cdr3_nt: TGTGCCAGTGAAGCGGCGGAAAACATTCAGTACTTC; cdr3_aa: CASEAAENIQYF
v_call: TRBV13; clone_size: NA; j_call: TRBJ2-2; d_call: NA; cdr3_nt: TGTGCCAGCAGCCAGGGCACCGGGGAGCTGTTTTTT; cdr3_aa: CASSQGTGELFF
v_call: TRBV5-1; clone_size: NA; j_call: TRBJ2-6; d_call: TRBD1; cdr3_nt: TGCGCCAGCAGCGCCCGGACAGGGTTCGGGGCCAACGTCCTGACTTTC; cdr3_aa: CASSARTGFGANVLTF
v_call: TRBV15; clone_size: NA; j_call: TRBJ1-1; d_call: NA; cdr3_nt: TGTGCCACCAGCAGAGGAGGCGCGGGGGCTTTGAACACTGAAGCTTTCTTT; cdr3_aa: CATSRGGAGALNTEAFF
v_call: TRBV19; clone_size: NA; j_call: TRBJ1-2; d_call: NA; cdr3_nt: TGTGCCAGTAGTATGTCCGCGGCCATGAGCTATGGCTACACCTTC; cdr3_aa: CASSMSAAMSYGYTF
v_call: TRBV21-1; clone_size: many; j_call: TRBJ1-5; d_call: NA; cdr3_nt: TGTGCCAGCAGCAAAGCGCGGATAGTAGGGGACAATCAGCCCCAGCATTTT; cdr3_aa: CASSKARIVGDNQPQHF
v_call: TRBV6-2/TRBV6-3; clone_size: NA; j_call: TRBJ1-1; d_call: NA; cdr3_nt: TGTGCCAGCAGCCCGGACACGGACACTGAAGCTTTCTTT; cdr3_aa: CASSPDTDTEAFF
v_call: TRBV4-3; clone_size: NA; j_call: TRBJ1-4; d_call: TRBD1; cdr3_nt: TGCGCCAGCAGCCAAGAAGGACAGGGGGCGGGAAAACTGTTTTTT; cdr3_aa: CASSQEGQGAGKLFF
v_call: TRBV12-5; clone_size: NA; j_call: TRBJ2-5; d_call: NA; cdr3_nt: TGTGCTAGTGGTCGTACAACGAAAGAGACCCAGTACTTC; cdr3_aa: CASGRTTKETQYF
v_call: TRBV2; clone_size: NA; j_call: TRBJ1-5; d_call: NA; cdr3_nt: TGTGCCAGCAGCCAGTGGGATAGCAATCAGCCCCAGCATTTT; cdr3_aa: CASSQWDSNQPQHF
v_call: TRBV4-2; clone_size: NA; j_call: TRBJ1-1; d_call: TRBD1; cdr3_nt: TGTGCCAGCAGCCAAGATGGGGCAGGGGGGTTTGGCACTGAAGCTTTCTTT; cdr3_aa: CASSQDGAGGFGTEAFF
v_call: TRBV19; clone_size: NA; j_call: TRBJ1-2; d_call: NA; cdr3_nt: TGTGCCAGTACCCCAACACAAGTAAACTATGGCTACACCTTC; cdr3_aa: CASTPTQVNYGYTF
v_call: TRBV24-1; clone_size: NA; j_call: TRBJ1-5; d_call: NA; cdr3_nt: TGTGCCACCAGTGATACAGGGAAGAAGCCCCAGCATTTT; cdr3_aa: CATSDTGKKPQHF
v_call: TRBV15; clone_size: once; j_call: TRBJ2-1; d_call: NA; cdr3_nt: TGTGCCACCAGCAGAGATCGGTTACAGTACAATGAGCAGTTCTTC; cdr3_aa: CATSRDRLQYNEQFF